A selection of T cell receptor beta chains follows, all from one sample in a study of siplizumab effects on memory and regulatory T cells. Only in-frame clones appear in the TCRdb table, and some are missing; sequencing was by immunoSEQ multiplex PCR. The sample consists of about 82,000 clones, approximately 90% of them appearing once. The material sequenced was Tregs sorted from blood. These receptors all stem from a human donor in good health. Both conserved end residues are part of each CDR3. The D gene is left open where the match is weak. Size values are once, few and many counts, or a class for expanded clones, and some rows have none.

DNA	CDR3	D	V	J	size
TGTGCCAGCCATCGGGGTAACGCCGGGGAGCTGTTTTTT	CASHRGNAGELFF	.	TRBV6-1	TRBJ2-2	.
TGCGCCAGCAGCTCGGCGGACACAGGGAGGTTTAGAGACCAGTACTTC	CASSSADTGRFRDQYF	.	TRBV5-1	TRBJ2-5	.
TGTGCCAGCAGCTTATACAGGACAGCTGAAGCTTTCTTT	CASSLYRTAEAFF	.	TRBV7-2	TRBJ1-1	.
TGTGCCAGCAGTTACGAACAGAACACCGGGGAGCTGTTTTTT	CASSYEQNTGELFF	.	TRBV6-6	TRBJ2-2	.
TGTGCCACCACCCGGGACGCTGCCTACGAGCAGTACTTC	CATTRDAAYEQYF	.	TRBV2	TRBJ2-7	.
TGTGCCAGCAGCTTTCGGGGGGCCAGTGAGACCCAGTACTTC	CASSFRGASETQYF	.	TRBV7-2	TRBJ2-5	.
TGTGCCTGGGAGGCCGGGGAGCTGTTTTTT	CAWEAGELFF	.	TRBV30	TRBJ2-2	few
TGTGCCTGGAGTGTAGGGCTAGCGGTACAAGAGACCCAGTACTTC	CAWSVGLAVQETQYF	TRBD2	TRBV30	TRBJ2-5	.
TGTGCCAGCAGTTACTCGACGGGGGCTGGCTACACCTTC	CASSYSTGAGYTF	.	TRBV6-5	TRBJ1-2	.
TGCGCCAGCAGTAAGGACGGGGGGAGCTCCTACGAGCAGTACTTC	CASSKDGGSSYEQYF	TRBD2	TRBV10-2	TRBJ2-7	.
TGTGCCAGCAGGGCAGGGATCACTGAAGCTTTCTTT	CASRAGITEAFF	.	TRBV2	TRBJ1-1	.
TGTGCTAGTGGTTTACAGGGAGGAATTTACAATGAGCAGTTCTTC	CASGLQGGIYNEQFF	.	TRBV12-5	TRBJ2-1	.
TGTGCCAGTATGGGTGGACTAGGATCCTACAATGAGCAGTTCTTC	CASMGGLGSYNEQFF	TRBD2	TRBV19	TRBJ2-1	.
TGTGCCAGCACAAGGGACAGGAGGTCAGACGGCTACACCTTC	CASTRDRRSDGYTF	TRBD1	TRBV2	TRBJ1-2	.
TGTGCCAGCAGCCGGGGGGGGAATGAAAAACTGTTTTTT	CASSRGGNEKLFF	.	TRBV19	TRBJ1-4	.
TGTGCCAGCAGCCCGGGACAGTACACCGGGGAGCTGTTTTTT	CASSPGQYTGELFF	TRBD1	TRBV11-2	TRBJ2-2	.
TGTGCCAGCAGTTACTCGACGGGGGAAGCTTTCTTT	CASSYSTGEAFF	.	TRBV6-5	TRBJ1-1	.
TGCGCCAGCACCCCCCTCGGCGGTAGCGGCACAGATACGCAGTATTTT	CASTPLGGSGTDTQYF	.	TRBV4-1	TRBJ2-3	.
TGTGCCAGCAGTTTGCCGGGACAGGGTTCCTACGAGCAGTACTTC	CASSLPGQGSYEQYF	TRBD1	TRBV28	TRBJ2-7	.
TGTGCCAGTAGCCGGGACAGGGAGAATAGCAATCAGCCCCAGCATTTT	CASSRDRENSNQPQHF	TRBD1	TRBV19	TRBJ1-5	.
TGTGCCAGCAGCTTAGAGCCCTACAATGAGCAGTTCTTC	CASSLEPYNEQFF	.	TRBV7-9	TRBJ2-1	.
TGTGCCAGCAGACTAGCAGATACGCAGTATTTT	CASRLADTQYF	.	TRBV27	TRBJ2-3	.
TGTGCCAGCAGAGCAGGGGGACAGGGGTATACAGCCCTCCACTTT	CASRAGGQGYTALHF	TRBD1	TRBV27	TRBJ1-6	.
TGTGCCACCAGCAGAGAGGGGAGAGGCAGATATGGCTACACCTTC	CATSREGRGRYGYTF	.	TRBV15	TRBJ1-2	.
TGTGCCAGCAGTTACGTCGCGGAGTGGAATTCACCCCTCCACTTT	CASSYVAEWNSPLHF	.	TRBV6-5	TRBJ1-6	once
TGTGCCAGTAGCGGCAGGGGTGTACAAGAGACCCAGTACTTC	CASSGRGVQETQYF	.	TRBV19	TRBJ2-5	.
TGCACCAGCAGCCCCTCCCCCTGGCGGGGGAGCTCCTACAATGAGCAGTTCTTC	CTSSPSPWRGSSYNEQFF	.	TRBV1	TRBJ2-1	.
TGTGCCAGTAGTAAGACAGGGAGGCCCTACGAGCAGTACTTC	CASSKTGRPYEQYF	.	TRBV19	TRBJ2-7	.
TGCGCCAGCAGCGGCCCGGGACAGGGTTCGGGTGGCTACACCTTC	CASSGPGQGSGGYTF	TRBD1	TRBV5-1	TRBJ1-2	.
TGTGCCAGCAGACCACAGGGGAGCTCCTACGAGCAGTACTTC	CASRPQGSSYEQYF	TRBD1	TRBV7-9	TRBJ2-7	.
TGTGCCAGCTCACCACCCAACAGGGGACTTCAAGAGACCCAGTACTTC	CASSPPNRGLQETQYF	.	TRBV18	TRBJ2-5	once
TGTGCCAGCAGTTTCCTACTGACTAGTAGCTACAATGAGCAGTTCTTC	CASSFLLTSSYNEQFF	.	TRBV27	TRBJ2-1	once
TGCGCCAGCAGCACCCGACAGGGTGGCGTCTACGAGCAGTACTTC	CASSTRQGGVYEQYF	TRBD1	TRBV5-1	TRBJ2-7	.
TGTGCTAGTGGGGGGGGAATCTCCTACAATGAGCAGTTCTTC	CASGGGISYNEQFF	.	TRBV12-5	TRBJ2-1	.
TGTGCCTGGTTACGAGGGACTGAAGCTTTCTTT	CAWLRGTEAFF	.	TRBV30	TRBJ1-1	few